This T cell receptor (beta chain) is from a study of cytomegalovirus exposure and HLA in healthy donors. Whole-study results and caveats: In all likelihood, a cluster of highly shared sequence variants was a sequencing artifact. The study labeled 150 to 200 TCR beta chains cytomegalovirus-associated.

With regard to this clone: The antigen is not known.

13 Jbeta primers and 60 Vbeta primers were used for the PCR. Repertoires were generated with immunoSEQ multiplex PCR, while TCRdb's copy carries only in-frame clones and drops some. The top ten hold 2.6% of the sample, which has roughly 220,000 clones, under 70% seen once. This CDR3 comprises 14 residues. Germline V gives CDR1 SGDLS, CDR2 YYNGEE. V lost 4 bases and J 5 bases, leaving 12 bases between the germline ends. Whereas donors were nominally healthy upon sampling, unrecorded immune exposures were probable. V usage is TRBV9 and J usage is TRBJ2-2; no firm D call. Sequencing input: PBMCs. The origin of this receptor is a man aged 35 to 55 in good health and CMV-seropositive. CDR3 nucleotide sequence: TGTGCCAGCAGCCCTCGATCCGGGACCGGGGAGCTGTTTTTT. Translating it yields CASSPRSGTGELFF.